The 22 T cell receptor beta chains in this list originate from one sample, sequenced in a study of T cell responses to AZD1222 COVID-19 vaccine (dated by TCRdb to the early 2020s). Interpreted using the paper, the time point label stands for: baseline before first vaccination. Library preparation employed the immunoSEQ multiplex PCR assay. Not all clones reach the TCRdb copy of this immuneACCESS table, which keeps in-frame sequences only. Checked studies attribute under half of the gap to unresolved V genes and leave the rest unexplained. Recorded for this sample are roughly 96,000 clones; roughly 90% of them occurred a single time. Less than 3.5% of the sample belongs to the ten largest clones. The sample was peripheral blood, taken on day 0 of AZD1222 vaccination. The receptor source for this set is an adult in good health.

V gene TRBV2 combines with J gene TRBJ2-2; no firm D call. Trimming shortened V by 6 bases and J by 5 bases, and 7 bases separated the two germline ends. CDR3 length: 12 residues. Germline V gene data show CDR1 as SNHLY and CDR2 as FYNNEI. The CDR3 DNA reads as TGTGCCAGCAGCCGGAATACCGGGGAGCTGTTTTTT. Amino acids: CASSRNTGELFF.

This chain's CDR3 is CASSEGNTGELFF. The CDR3 nucleotides read TGTGCCAGCAGCGAAGGGAACACCGGGGAGCTGTTTTTT. The V gene is TRBV9, the J gene TRBJ2-2; D is unresolved. The CDR3 spans 13 residues. The germline gives CDR1 SGDLS, CDR2 YYNGEE. The V end lost 3 bases, the J end lost 1 base, and 4 bases lay between the germline ends.

This chain uses TRBV12-3 or TRBV12-4 with TRBJ1-1, with 7 bases identical to TRBD1. This CDR3 contains 13 residues. The ends lost 6 bases at V and 11 bases at J; junction bases unmatched: 12. CDR3 loop: CASSSGGGLGAFF. The DNA for the CDR3 is TGTGCCAGCAGCTCCGGAGGGGGCTTAGGGGCTTTCTTT.

For the CDR3, the DNA is TGTGCCACCAGTGATACGGGATTAACTTATGGCTACACCTTC. Amino acids: CATSDTGLTYGYTF. This sequence joins TRBV24-1 and TRBJ1-2; D gene uncertain. This CDR3 is built from 14 residues. Germline loops: CDR1 KGHDR, CDR2 SFDVKD. V lost 3 bases, J lost 5 bases, and 12 bases lay in between.

The chain has TRBV28 and TRBJ1-5; D gene unclear. The CDR3 is 17 amino acids. Deletions cut 3 bases from V and 0 bases from J, with 15 bases between. Germline CDR1 reads MDHEN; CDR2 reads SYDVKM. The CDR3 DNA is TGTGCCAGCAGTTTTTTTACTTTACAGACTAGCAATCAGCCCCAGCATTTT. As protein: CASSFFTLQTSNQPQHF.

This sequence joins TRBV3-1 (or the pseudogene TRBV3-2) and TRBJ2-5; 7 bases are a match to TRBD2. V shed 0 bases and J 4 bases; nucleotides not matched to a gene: 5. This CDR3 has 15 amino acids. Germline V lookup: CDR1 LGHDT, CDR2 YNNKEL (reference sequence). The CDR3 loop reads CASSQDPWGGETQYF. CDR3 DNA: TGTGCCAGCAGCCAAGATCCTTGGGGGGGAGAGACCCAGTACTTC.

This chain connects TRBV30 to TRBJ1-1, with no clear D. V lost 0 bases to trimming and J lost 1 base, with 15 bases between them. Germline V gene sequence: CDR1 GTSNPN, CDR2 SVGIG (reference sequence). The CDR3 extends over 16 amino acids. The CDR3 nucleotides read TGTGCCTGGAGTGTAACCCCTCCGACCAGGAACACTGAAGCTTTCTTT. This encodes CAWSVTPPTRNTEAFF.

This chain links TRBV5-1 with TRBJ2-2; unclear D gene. Deletions cut 0 bases from V and 0 bases from J, with 9 bases between. This CDR3 has 16 amino acids. Germline CDR1 and CDR2: SGHRS and YFSETQ. The CDR3 protein is CASSLEPSANTGELFF. DNA for the CDR3: TGCGCCAGCAGCTTGGAACCATCGGCGAACACCGGGGAGCTGTTTTTT.

The rearrangement joins TRBV25-1 to TRBJ1-6; the D is unclear. The CDR3 loop spans 13 amino acids. Germline assignment: CDR1 MGHDK and CDR2 SYGVNS. Trimming stripped 3 bases from V and 0 bases from J, with 0 bases between. The CDR3 reads CASSDSYNSPLHF. The CDR3 nucleotides are TGTGCCAGCAGTGACTCCTATAATTCACCCCTCCACTTT.

The rearrangement uses TRBV3-1 (or the pseudogene TRBV3-2) and TRBJ1-1, with D uncertain. Germline V gene sequence: CDR1 LGHDT, CDR2 YNNKEL (reference sequence). The CDR3 has 17 residues. Deletions cut 1 base from V and 1 base from J, with 16 bases between. CDR3 sequence (DNA): TGTGCCAGCAGCCAAGTAGCAGGAGGGCTACCGAACACTGAAGCTTTCTTT. This gives the protein CASSQVAGGLPNTEAFF.

The chain is built from TRBV19 and TRBJ1-4; 10 bases match TRBD1. The V segment lost 8 bases and the J segment 2 bases; nucleotides outside the gene matches: 5. There are 15 residues in the CDR3. Germline CDR1 LNHDA, CDR2 SQIVND (reference sequence). The CDR3 loop is CASHRQGATNEKLFF. The CDR3 DNA is TGTGCCAGTCATAGACAGGGGGCGACTAATGAAAAACTGTTTTTT. The variable domain in full, with the rest retrieved from reference TRBV19 and TRBJ1-4, is DGGITQSPKYLFRKEGQNVTLSCEQNLNHDAMYWYRQDPGQGLRLIYYSQIVNDFQKGDIAEGYSVSREKKESFPLTVTSAQKNPTAFYLCASHRQGATNEKLFFGSGTQLSVL.

By sample share, this clone is large. J is TRBJ2-7 and V is TRBV6-2 or TRBV6-3; 8 bases map to TRBD1. The CDR3 contains 14 residues. Germline CDR1 MNHEY, CDR2 SVGEGT. Trimming at V came to 2 bases and at J to 6 bases, leaving 6 bases not matched to a gene. In DNA form, the CDR3 reads TGTGCCAGCAGTTACGAACAGGGGGTGCGCGAGCAGTACTTC. Translation: CASSYEQGVREQYF.

This clone turned up a few times. The rearrangement joins TRBV6-1 to TRBJ1-4; D ambiguous. The CDR3 is 13 residues long. Germline V CDR1 and CDR2: MNHNS, SASEGT. V shed 3 bases and J shed 8 bases, with 10 bases lying between them. The CDR3 region has the DNA TGTGCCAGCAGTGATGGGCGCAGGGAAAAACTGTTTTTT. Its translation: CASSDGRREKLFF.

The chain links TRBV7-8 to TRBJ2-7, with unresolved D. The ends were cut back, 5 bases at V and 2 bases at J, with 16 bases in the middle. The CDR3 runs 15 residues. CDR1 is SGHVS, CDR2 FQNEAQ, per germline. The CDR3 DNA follows: TGTGCCAGCAGCGGAACGAGACTGGACCCCTACGAGCAGTACTTC. Amino acid sequence: CASSGTRLDPYEQYF.

The genes are TRBV25-1 and TRBJ2-6; no clear D gene. Between the trimmed V and J ends, which lost 9 bases and 0 bases, there was a span of 12 bases. Germline lookup yields CDR1 MGHDK and CDR2 SYGVNS. The CDR3 is 15 amino acids. CDR3 in DNA: TGTGCCAGTCAAAGACGGAGCTCTGGGGCCAACGTCCTGACTTTC. This codes for CASQRRSSGANVLTF.

The chain is built from TRBV19 and TRBJ1-2; 7 bases map to TRBD1. The CDR3 loop spans 13 amino acids. CDR1 is LNHDA, CDR2 SQIVND, per germline (reference sequence). The V and J ends lost 4 bases and 8 bases, in that order; junction bases with no gene match: 7. The CDR3 is CASSKGQFLGYTF. The CDR3 DNA follows: TGTGCCAGTAGTAAGGGACAGTTCCTAGGCTACACCTTC.

The J gene is TRBJ1-4, the V gene TRBV30, with D uncertain. The germline CDR1 and CDR2 sequences are GTSNPN and SVGIG (reference sequence). The CDR3 runs 15 residues. V lost 0 bases, J lost 3 bases, and 11 bases lay in between. The CDR3, as DNA: TGTGCCTGGAGTGTACTGGGAGTAGCTAATGAAAAACTGTTTTTT. Protein sequence: CAWSVLGVANEKLFF.

This clone was observed a handful of times. V usage is TRBV29-1 and J usage is TRBJ2-1, with 8 bases lining up with TRBD1. Trimming cost V 5 bases and J 5 bases; bases outside gene matches: 20. The germline V gene has CDR1 SQVTM and CDR2 ANQGSEA. This CDR3 is 18 amino acids long. In DNA form, the CDR3 reads TGCAGCGTTAAGGGCGGGACAGGTGGATGGGCTCGCCACAATGAGCAGTTCTTC. Amino acid sequence: CSVKGGTGGWARHNEQFF.

This clone was seen a handful of times. This chain connects TRBV28 to TRBJ2-5, with 7 bases matching TRBD2. Germline V gene data show CDR1 as MDHEN and CDR2 as SYDVKM. Losses at the gene ends were 7 bases for V and 9 bases for J; bases not matched to a gene: 11. The CDR3 length is 13 residues. The CDR3 nucleotides are TGTGCCAGCACCACGGGGGACCGGGGGGCCCAGTACTTC. As protein: CASTTGDRGAQYF.

This clone was picked up a small number of times. The rearrangement joins TRBV4-2 to TRBJ1-1, with 10 bases lining up with TRBD1. The CDR3 extends over 16 amino acids. The V gene's germline CDR1 is LGHNA and CDR2 YNFKEQ. Trimming at V came to 0 bases and at J to 5 bases, leaving 6 bases not matched to a gene. CDR3 coding DNA: TGTGCCAGCAGCCAAGATACGGGACAGGGGAAAACTGAAGCTTTCTTT. It is translated as CASSQDTGQGKTEAFF.

The chain links TRBV5-1 to TRBJ2-2; D gene uncertain. Trimming took off 1 base at V and 0 bases at J, with 4 bases between the two ends. The CDR3 covers 14 residues. Germline CDR1 is SGHRS and CDR2 is YFSETQ. CDR3 in DNA: TGCGCCAGCAGCTTGACGGCGAACACCGGGGAGCTGTTTTTT. It specifies CASSLTANTGELFF.

This clone was detected once. J is TRBJ2-1 and V is TRBV30, with 9 bases identical to TRBD2. V shed 0 bases and J 9 bases; nucleotides not matched to a gene: 9. The CDR3 loop spans 15 amino acids. Germline CDR1 reads GTSNPN; CDR2 reads SVGIG (reference sequence). Here the CDR3 reads CAWSVMASGKGEQFF. In nucleotides, the CDR3 is TGTGCCTGGAGTGTAATGGCTAGCGGGAAGGGTGAGCAGTTCTTC.